These 18 T cell receptor beta chains were all obtained from the same sample, sequenced in a study of vaccination and CD4 T cells after COVID-19. The treatment was: 10-day PBMC culture with coronavirus spike peptide pools or control peptides (ViraFEST assay). Which antigens these TCRs recognize remains unknown. Sequencing of the DNA from cultured CD4+ T cells was carried out with the Oncomine TCR Beta short-read assay. TCRdb analysed the PCR reads with MiXCR anew, one entry per CDR3 protein. The sample consists of 13,000 to 15,000 distinct CDR3 sequences, around 45% of them appearing once. Sequencing was done on a sample of CD4+ T cells from blood, cultured in vitro. The receptors were sampled from a human donor who had recovered from COVID-19.

This clonotype was detected only a few times. The chain links TRBV6-1 to TRBJ1-5; 9 bases map to TRBD1. The CDR3 has 14 amino acids. With 5 bases clipped from V and 2 bases from J, the junction kept 1 base outside the gene matches. Germline CDR1 and CDR2: MNHNS and SASEGT. DNA of the CDR3: TGTGCCAGCAGTCGGGACAGGGGCAATCAGCCCCAGCATTTT. This encodes CASSRDRGNQPQHF.

There are a few counts of this clonotype. The rearrangement uses TRBV20-1 and TRBJ2-3; TRBD2 aligns across 15 bases. Germline assignment: CDR1 DFQATT and CDR2 SNEGSKA (reference sequence). The CDR3 has 16 residues. V trimming: 3 bases; J trimming: 2 bases; junction bases outside the gene matches: 3. This CDR3 reads CSARWTSGGATDTQYF. Written as DNA, the CDR3 is TGCAGTGCTAGGTGGACTAGCGGGGGGGCCACAGATACGCAGTATTTT.

The CDR3, as DNA: TGTGCCAGCAGTCCGCTCACAGGGGCTGGATATAATCAGCCCCAGCATTTT. Translated: CASSPLTGAGYNQPQHF. The chain employs TRBV28 and TRBJ1-5, with TRBD1 matching over 7 bases. The CDR3 is made up of 17 amino acids. J gave up 4 bases and V 5 bases, and 14 bases lay outside the gene matches. The germline CDR1 and CDR2 sequences are MDHEN and SYDVKM. Filled out from reference TRBV28 and TRBJ1-5, the complete variable domain reads DVKVTQSSRYLVKRTGEKVFLECVQDMDHENMFWYRQDPGLGLRLIYFSYDVKMKEKGDIPEGYSVSREKKERFSLILESASTNQTSMYLCASSPLTGAGYNQPQHFGDGTRLSIL.

This clonotype was seen a few times. Here the CDR3 DNA reads TGTGCCAGCAGTTACGTTTCACCCTCTGGGGCCAACGTCCTGACTTTC. This encodes CASSYVSPSGANVLTF. The chain recombines TRBV6-5 with TRBJ2-6; D is undetermined. V lost 2 bases and J 0 bases, leaving 8 bases between the germline ends. CDR1 is MNHEY and CDR2 is SVGAGI in the germline V gene. CDR3 length: 16 residues.

The chain has TRBV6-2 or TRBV6-3 and TRBJ1-2; D remains unclear. Trimming removed 1 base at V and 3 bases at J, with 3 bases between. CDR1 and CDR2 from the germline V gene are MNHEY and SVGEGT. The CDR3 spans 12 residues. CDR3 in amino acids: CASSYWDYGYTF. In nucleotides, the CDR3 is TGTGCCAGCAGTTACTGGGACTATGGCTACACCTTC.

V usage is TRBV5-8 and J usage is TRBJ2-5; a possible D gene is TRBD2 (5 bases). Germline V lookup: CDR1 SGHTS, CDR2 YDEGEE. The ends were cut back, 4 bases at V and 1 base at J, with 17 bases in the middle. This CDR3 spans 16 amino acids. The CDR3 here is CASSIHKGAPQETQYF. Written as DNA, the CDR3 is TGTGCCAGCAGCATCCATAAGGGAGCCCCCCAAGAGACCCAGTACTTC.

This chain connects TRBV27 to TRBJ2-1; 9 bases are a match to TRBD2. This CDR3 is 14 amino acids long. From germline, CDR1 is MNHEY and CDR2 SMNVEV (reference sequence). The junction had 7 bases not matched to a gene; V was cut back by 6 bases and J by 7 bases. DNA for the CDR3: TGTGCCAGCAGCCGCAGCGGGGGGAATAATGAGCAGTTCTTC. Encoded protein: CASSRSGGNNEQFF.

The gene calls are TRBV27 and TRBJ2-5; D not certain. The germline V and J ends were trimmed by 5 bases and 4 bases, with 17 bases remaining between them. Germline V lookup: CDR1 MNHEY, CDR2 SMNVEV (reference sequence). The CDR3 spans 15 residues. This CDR3 reads CASSPAMGFGETQYF. In DNA, the CDR3 is TGTGCCAGCAGTCCCGCCATGGGGTTCGGAGAGACCCAGTACTTC.

The genes are TRBV7-8 and TRBJ2-7, with TRBD1 as a possible D gene (6 bases). Germline V gene sequence: CDR1 SGHVS, CDR2 FQNEAQ. The CDR3 sequence is 14 residues long. Trimming took 1 base from V and 5 from J, leaving 12 bases between them. The CDR3, as DNA: TGTGCCAGCAGCTTAGAACAGGGATCGCACGAGCAGTACTTC. This gives the protein CASSLEQGSHEQYF.

J is TRBJ2-7 and V is TRBV11-2, with D perhaps TRBD1 or TRBD2 (7 bases each). The V gene lost 6 bases and the J gene lost 3 bases, with 12 bases spanning the gap. This CDR3 has 13 amino acids. CDR1 and CDR2 from the germline V gene are SGHAT and FQNNGV. The CDR3 nucleotides read TGTGCCAGCAGTCAGGGGGGGGTCTACGAGCAGTACTTC. As protein: CASSQGGVYEQYF.

The chain is built from TRBV6-5 and TRBJ2-7; D perhaps matches TRBD1 (6 bases). From germline, CDR1 is MNHEY and CDR2 SVGAGI. CDR3 length: 15 residues. V was pared by 0 bases and J by 7 bases, with 16 bases between. CDR3 loop: CASSYSTTGSREQYF. CDR3 DNA sequence: TGTGCCAGCAGTTACTCGACGACAGGTAGTAGAGAGCAGTACTTC.

The chain links TRBV27 to TRBJ1-1; no firm D call. V dropped 7 bases and J dropped 1 base, with 10 bases sitting between them. The CDR3 sequence is 13 residues long. Germline assignment: CDR1 MNHEY and CDR2 SMNVEV (reference sequence). This CDR3 reads CASKYTSNTEAFF. The CDR3 coding sequence is TGTGCCAGCAAATACACATCGAACACTGAAGCTTTCTTT.

The chain uses TRBV27 and TRBJ1-1; D gene uncertain. This CDR3 contains 13 residues. Germline CDR1 is MNHEY and CDR2 is SMNVEV (reference sequence). Trimming took off 6 bases at V and 5 bases at J, with 13 bases between the two ends. CDR3 bases: TGTGCCAGCAGGTGGACCGTCCTGACTGAAGCTTTCTTT. It specifies CASRWTVLTEAFF.

This clonotype came up a few times. The rearrangement joins TRBV7-9 to TRBJ1-1; 8 nucleotides line up with TRBD1. The length of the CDR3 is 15 residues. Trimming at V came to 10 bases and at J to 0 bases, leaving 10 bases not matched to a gene. Germline lookup yields CDR1 SEHNR and CDR2 FQNEAQ (reference sequence). CDR3 DNA sequence: TGTGCCACTAACGGACAGGGAAGCATGAACACTGAAGCTTTCTTT. This codes for CATNGQGSMNTEAFF. Supplemented by reference TRBV7-9 and TRBJ1-1, the full variable domain reads DTGVSQNPRHKITKRGQNVTFRCDPISEHNRLYWYRQTLGQGPEFLTYFQNEAQLEKSRLLSDRFSAERPKGSFSTLEIQRTEQGDSAMYLCATNGQGSMNTEAFFGQGTRLTVV.

This clonotype was detected a few times. The chain carries TRBV27 and TRBJ1-1; weak D call: TRBD1 (6 bases). The CDR3 extends over 14 amino acids. Germline values: CDR1 MNHEY, CDR2 SMNVEV (reference sequence). Trimming left V 8 bases short and J 2 bases short, with 15 bases between. CDR3 residues: CASGIRGTNTEAFF. CDR3 nucleotides: TGTGCCAGCGGAATCAGGGGCACCAACACTGAAGCTTTCTTT.

The chain joins TRBV6-5 to TRBJ1-2; no clear D gene. CDR3 length equals 11 residues. Trimming took 4 bases from V and 7 from J, leaving 7 bases between them. Germline values: CDR1 MNHEY, CDR2 SVGAGI. The CDR3 loop is CASSSGVGYTF. The CDR3 nucleotides are TGTGCCAGCAGTTCTGGGGTTGGCTACACCTTC.

This sequence joins TRBV7-6 and TRBJ2-7; TRBD2 matches 11 bases. Germline V lookup: CDR1 SGHVS, CDR2 FNYEAQ. Trimming at V came to 5 bases and at J to 3 bases, leaving 6 bases not matched to a gene. This CDR3 contains 15 residues. DNA for the CDR3: TGTGCCAGCAGCCCCGGGACTAGCGGAAGCTACGAGCAGTACTTC. Its translation: CASSPGTSGSYEQYF.

The gene calls are TRBV29-1 and TRBJ2-3; 15 bases align to TRBD2. Germline V gene data show CDR1 as SQVTM and CDR2 as ANQGSEA. Trimming cost V 3 bases and J 4 bases; bases outside gene matches: 5. The CDR3 is 16 amino acids. The CDR3 here is CSVDGLAGGRADTQYF. CDR3 in DNA: TGCAGCGTTGATGGACTAGCGGGAGGGCGGGCAGATACGCAGTATTTT.